A selection of T cell receptor beta chains follows, all from one sample in a study of OX40 agonist ivuxolimab in advanced cancers. Clones were read by immunoSEQ multiplex PCR, and TCRdb kept only the in-frame ones, dropping some. The data contain about 61,000 clones, roughly 84% of them singletons. The source was CD4+ or CD8+ T cells sorted from blood, collected in a trial of the OX40 agonist ivuxolimab. The receptors were sampled from an adult with an advanced solid tumor such as melanoma, head and neck, liver or kidney cancer. The CDR3 runs from the conserved cysteine through the conserved F or W. A D gene is named only where the DNA matches it firmly. Only some rows state a clone size, as once, few, many or a class for expanded clones.

j_call | clone_size | v_call | d_call | cdr3_aa | cdr3_nt
TRBJ1-1 | - | TRBV30 | TRBD1 | CAWSTGVTEAFF | TGTGCCTGGTCGACAGGGGTCACTGAAGCTTTCTTT
TRBJ1-1 | - | TRBV27 | - | CASSLPGGTEAFF | TGTGCCAGCAGTCTCCCCGGTGGGACTGAAGCTTTCTTT
TRBJ1-2 | - | TRBV6-1 | TRBD1 | CASSRDRAYGYTF | TGTGCCAGCAGCCGGGACAGAGCCTATGGCTACACCTTC
TRBJ2-3 | - | TRBV9 | - | CASKWEGADTQYF | TGTGCCAGCAAGTGGGAGGGGGCAGATACGCAGTATTTT
TRBJ2-7 | - | TRBV25-1 | - | CASSIAYEQYF | TGTGCCAGCAGTATCGCTTACGAGCAGTACTTC
TRBJ2-3 | - | TRBV7-2 | TRBD2 | CASSPQGGRGDTQYF | TGTGCCAGCAGCCCCCAGGGCGGGAGGGGAGATACGCAGTATTTT
TRBJ1-1 | - | TRBV10-1 | - | CASSDTGLMNTEAFF | TGCGCCAGCAGCGATACGGGACTAATGAACACTGAAGCTTTCTTT
TRBJ1-2 | - | TRBV5-1 | - | CASRAGTFGGGYTF | TGCGCCAGCAGAGCCGGGACCTTCGGTGGAGGCTACACCTTC
TRBJ2-2 | few | TRBV19 | TRBD1 | CASSAFTGGNTGELFF | TGTGCCAGTAGTGCGTTCACAGGGGGTAACACCGGGGAGCTGTTTTTT
TRBJ2-2 | - | TRBV12-5 | - | CASGSAANTGELFF | TGTGCTAGTGGTTCGGCGGCGAACACCGGGGAGCTGTTTTTT
TRBJ1-2 | - | TRBV10-1 | - | CASSDEQNYGYTF | TGCGCCAGCAGTGATGAACAGAACTATGGCTACACCTTC
TRBJ2-7 | - | TRBV7-9 | TRBD1 | CASSSIDRGEQYF | TGTGCCAGCAGCTCAATAGACAGGGGCGAGCAGTACTTC
TRBJ1-1 | once | TRBV5-1 | - | CASSLERFGDTEAFF | TGCGCCAGCAGCTTGGAACGGTTCGGGGACACTGAAGCTTTCTTT
TRBJ2-7 | - | TRBV7-9 | - | CASSYAGTRPYEQYF | TGTGCCAGCAGTTATGCCGGGACACGTCCCTACGAGCAGTACTTC
TRBJ2-3 | - | TRBV4-1 | TRBD2 | CASSSRLAGGDTQYF | TGCGCCAGCAGCTCTAGACTAGCGGGAGGGGATACGCAGTATTTT
TRBJ1-2 | - | TRBV19 | - | CASSPETGVNSYGYTF | TGTGCCAGTAGTCCTGAGACAGGAGTGAACAGCTATGGCTACACCTTC
TRBJ2-3 | - | TRBV19 | TRBD2 | CASSISSGNSDTQYF | TGTGCCAGTAGTATAAGCAGCGGGAACTCAGATACGCAGTATTTT
TRBJ2-3 | - | TRBV18 | TRBD2 | CASSPPAYIAGDVKDTQYF | TGTGCCAGCTCACCACCAGCTTATATAGCGGGAGATGTTAAAGATACGCAGTATTTT
TRBJ1-2 | - | TRBV27 | - | CASSPGRFIQRGYTF | TGTGCCAGCAGTCCGGGACGGTTTATTCAACGCGGCTACACCTTC
TRBJ2-2 | - | TRBV19 | - | CASSKQGLGELFF | TGTGCCAGTAGTAAGCAGGGGCTCGGGGAGCTGTTTTTT
TRBJ2-5 | - | TRBV7-2 | TRBD1 | CASSLDRGLSETQYF | TGTGCCAGCAGCTTGGACAGGGGGCTATCGGAGACCCAGTACTTC
TRBJ1-4 | - | TRBV10-1 | - | CASSRSLNEKLFF | TGCGCCAGCAGTCGGTCTCTAAATGAAAAACTGTTTTTT
TRBJ1-4 | - | TRBV19 | TRBD1 | CASSIYGASRTGNEKLFF | TGTGCCAGTAGTATATACGGGGCGTCGCGGACAGGGAATGAAAAACTGTTTTTT
TRBJ2-1 | - | TRBV5-4 | - | CASSLEVAENEQFF | TGTGCCAGCAGCTTGGAGGTAGCGGAGAATGAGCAGTTCTTC
TRBJ2-2 | - | TRBV7-9 | - | CASSSPGAARLSGELFF | TGTGCCAGCAGCTCTCCCGGGGCAGCCCGGCTCTCCGGGGAGTTGTTTTTT
TRBJ2-1 | - | TRBV10-1 | - | CASSEKPTGEQFF | TGCGCCAGCAGTGAGAAGCCGACGGGTGAGCAGTTCTTC